These 27 T cell receptor beta chains were all obtained from the same sample, sequenced in a study of T cell responses to AZD1222 COVID-19 vaccine. The data were produced by immunoSEQ multiplex PCR, yet TCRdb's version contains in-frame clones alone and is incomplete. Here the sample spans 160,000 or so clones, about 88% being singletons. Sequences were derived from peripheral blood, sampled on day 0 of AZD1222 vaccination. Every receptor here comes from an adult in good health.

CDR3 DNA: TGTGCCAGCAGTGAATCAGGGGGGCCCTACGAGCAGTACTTC. It yields the protein CASSESGGPYEQYF. V usage is TRBV2 and J usage is TRBJ2-7; D may be TRBD1 (7 bases). The germline V gene encodes CDR1 SNHLY and CDR2 FYNNEI. V lost 2 bases and J lost 2, with 10 bases in between. The CDR3 runs to 14 residues.

The chain joins TRBV7-2 to TRBJ1-2; the D gene is possibly TRBD1 (6 bases). The CDR3 sequence is 15 residues long. V lost 3 bases and J 6 bases, leaving 17 bases between the germline ends. Germline V CDR1 and CDR2: SGHTA, FQGNSA. CDR3: CASSFREGGRNGYTF. The DNA for the CDR3 is TGTGCCAGCAGCTTTAGGGAAGGGGGAAGGAATGGCTACACCTTC.

The chain recombines TRBV19 with TRBJ1-5, with D maybe TRBD1 (5 bases). This CDR3 has 15 amino acids. Per the germline V gene, CDR1 is LNHDA and CDR2 is SQIVND (reference sequence). The germline V and J ends were trimmed by 5 bases and 6 bases, with 17 bases remaining between them. The CDR3 nucleotides are TGTGCCAGTAGTCTGGGGACCTTGAGGAGTCAGCCCCAGCATTTT. This encodes CASSLGTLRSQPQHF.

The chain employs TRBV7-2 and TRBJ1-1; 7 bases map to TRBD1. This CDR3 has 14 amino acids. Germline V gene lookup returns CDR1 SGHTA and CDR2 FQGNSA. With 5 bases clipped from V and 5 bases from J, the junction kept 8 bases outside the gene matches. In DNA, the CDR3 is TGTGCCAGCAGCCCCCGACAGGGCCTGACTGAAGCTTTCTTT. Translating it yields CASSPRQGLTEAFF.

This chain connects TRBV10-3 to TRBJ1-5; D is uncertain. The CDR3 spans 12 residues. V lost 7 bases and J lost 3, with 7 bases in between. The V gene's germline CDR1 is ENHRY and CDR2 SYGVKD. The CDR3 region has the DNA TGTGCCATCAAGGCGGACAATCAGCCCCAGCATTTT. The encoded protein is CAIKADNQPQHF.

A single count supports this clone. V is TRBV28 and J is TRBJ1-5; TRBD1 is a possible D gene (5 bases). The CDR3 is made up of 13 amino acids. V lost 3 bases to trimming and J lost 5 bases, with 8 bases between them. Germline CDR1 is MDHEN and CDR2 is SYDVKM. The CDR3, as DNA: TGTGCCAGCAGTTTGCTGGGACATCAGCCCCAGCATTTT. Translating it yields CASSLLGHQPQHF.

The J gene is TRBJ2-3, the V gene TRBV4-1; 12 positions agree with TRBD2. V lost 0 bases, J lost 5 bases, and 6 bases stayed unmatched. CDR3 length: 17 residues. CDR1 and CDR2 (germline): MGHRA, YSYEKL. The CDR3 spells CASSQEASGGAGDTQYF. Here the CDR3 DNA reads TGCGCCAGCAGCCAAGAGGCTAGCGGGGGGGCCGGAGATACGCAGTATTTT.

This chain connects TRBV28 to TRBJ1-5, with D possibly matching TRBD1 (6 bases). This CDR3 is 16 amino acids long. V dropped 6 bases and J dropped 5 bases, with 20 bases sitting between them. Germline assignment: CDR1 MDHEN and CDR2 SYDVKM. The CDR3 here is CASRSAGTPFDQPQHF. For the CDR3, the DNA is TGTGCCAGCAGATCCGCCGGGACACCTTTTGATCAGCCCCAGCATTTT.

The chain uses TRBV19 and TRBJ1-4, with D perhaps TRBD1 (5 bases). Trimming took 0 bases from V and 5 from J, leaving 16 bases between them. The CDR3 sequence is 17 residues long. The V gene's germline CDR1 is LNHDA and CDR2 SQIVND (reference sequence). The CDR3 loop reads CASSIEAKRGKNEKLFF. In DNA form, the CDR3 reads TGTGCCAGTAGTATAGAAGCAAAAAGGGGAAAAAATGAAAAACTGTTTTTT.

The chain couples TRBV6-4 to TRBJ2-7, with D possibly being TRBD2 (5 bases). The V end lost 0 bases, the J end lost 3 bases, and 27 bases lay between the germline ends. The CDR3 runs 20 residues. In germline, CDR1 is MRHNA, CDR2 SNTAGT. CDR3 sequence (DNA): TGTGCCAGCAGTGACTCTCTTTTTGTGGGTCGCCGGGAAAGATACTACGAGCAGTACTTC. Amino acid sequence: CASSDSLFVGRRERYYEQYF.

The chain recombines TRBV5-1 with TRBJ1-6; D ambiguous. V lost 0 bases and J lost 7, with 11 bases in between. The CDR3 is 15 residues long. From germline, CDR1 is SGHRS and CDR2 YFSETQ. CDR3 sequence: CASSLDGRENSPLHF. The CDR3 DNA is TGCGCCAGCAGCTTGGACGGGAGGGAGAATTCACCCCTCCACTTT.

J is TRBJ2-7 and V is TRBV11-2, with D unresolved. Trimming took 0 bases from V and 7 from J, leaving 7 bases between them. Germline V CDR1 and CDR2: SGHAT, FQNNGV. This CDR3 contains 12 residues. CDR3 bases: TGTGCCAGCAGCTTAGAGGGCAGGGAGCAGTACGTC. Encoded protein: CASSLEGREQYV.

V is TRBV5-4 and J is TRBJ2-7, with D perhaps matching TRBD1 or TRBD2 (5 bases each). The CDR3 covers 13 residues. Germline-derived CDR1 and CDR2 are SGHNT and YYREEE (reference sequence). The V end was cut by 3 bases, the J end by 4 bases, with 11 bases between. CDR3 sequence (DNA): TGTGCCAGCAGCTCCAAAGGGACGTACGAGCAGTACTTC. Translation gives CASSSKGTYEQYF. The full variable domain, its missing parts supplied by reference TRBV5-4 and TRBJ2-7, is ETGVTQSPTHLIKTRGQQVTLRCSSQSGHNTVSWYQQALGQGPQFIFQYYREEENGRGNFPPRFSGLQFPNYSSELNVNALELDDSALYLCASSSKGTYEQYFGPGTRLTVT.

CDR3 coding DNA: TGTGCCAGCAGCGCACTATACACCGGGGAGCTGTTTTTT. Protein sequence: CASSALYTGELFF. This chain uses TRBV9 with TRBJ2-2; D unclear. Germline values: CDR1 SGDLS, CDR2 YYNGEE. Deletions cut 3 bases from V and 3 bases from J, with 6 bases between. The CDR3 is made up of 13 amino acids.

The rearrangement joins TRBV20-1 to TRBJ1-1; D gene uncertain. The V gene lost 3 bases and the J gene lost 1 base, with 9 bases spanning the gap. Germline V lookup: CDR1 DFQATT, CDR2 SNEGSKA (reference sequence). This CDR3 region has 13 residues. CDR3 loop: CSASNKPNTEAFF. As DNA, the CDR3 is TGCAGTGCTAGTAACAAGCCGAACACTGAAGCTTTCTTT.

The J gene is TRBJ2-3, the V gene TRBV2; 11 bases map to TRBD1. This CDR3 is 14 amino acids long. The trim removed 7 bases at V and 4 bases at J, leaving 4 bases unmatched. Looked up from germline, CDR1 is SNHLY and CDR2 is FYNNEI. Here the CDR3 DNA reads TGTGCCAGCATGTGGGGACAGGGGGCAGATACGCAGTATTTT. Its protein product is CASMWGQGADTQYF.

V gene TRBV29-1 combines with J gene TRBJ2-1; 12 positions match TRBD2. The CDR3 has 16 residues. V was pared by 7 bases and J by 6 bases, with 13 bases of the junction left unmatched. Germline CDR1 reads SQVTM; CDR2 reads ANQGSEA. The CDR3 DNA is TGCAGCGCCGGTCCTGGACTAGCGGGAATGGGCAATGAGCAGTTCTTC. It specifies CSAGPGLAGMGNEQFF.

The chain employs TRBV2 and TRBJ2-7; D might be TRBD1 or TRBD2, each matching 5 bases. V was clipped by 0 bases and J by 3 bases, with 12 bases between them. The germline gives CDR1 SNHLY, CDR2 FYNNEI. The CDR3 is 15 residues long. Written as DNA, the CDR3 is TGTGCCAGCAGTGAAGCAGGGACCGCTGGCTACGAGCAGTACTTC. Amino acids: CASSEAGTAGYEQYF.

The J gene is TRBJ1-3, the V gene TRBV28; D not certain. CDR3 length: 16 amino acids. Per the germline V gene, CDR1 is MDHEN and CDR2 is SYDVKM. Trimming removed 5 bases from V and 1 base from J, with 15 bases in between. CDR3 sequence reads: CASSRLRRASGNTIYF. The DNA for the CDR3 is TGTGCCAGCAGTCGCTTGAGGCGAGCGTCTGGAAACACCATATATTTT.

The chain combines TRBV12-5 with TRBJ1-1, with D possibly matching TRBD1 (6 bases). Trimming removed 6 bases from V and 5 bases from J, with 13 bases in between. The CDR3 is made up of 13 amino acids. Germline CDR1 and CDR2: LGHNT and FRNRAP. The CDR3, as DNA: TGTGCTAGTGGCCTCTCAGGGGTTACTGAAGCTTTCTTT. Amino acid sequence: CASGLSGVTEAFF.

This clone was picked up one time. The gene calls are TRBV9 and TRBJ1-2; D remains ambiguous. Trimming cost V 0 bases and J 8 bases, with 23 bases left between them. Germline-derived CDR1 and CDR2 are SGDLS and YYNGEE. The length of the CDR3 is 17 residues. CDR3 bases: TGTGCCAGCAGCGTAGAGGTAGGGCGGGCCAACCACCAGGGCTACACCTTC. Encoded protein: CASSVEVGRANHQGYTF.

This sequence joins TRBV28 and TRBJ2-7, with 12 nucleotides matching TRBD2. The V segment lost 6 bases and the J segment 3 bases; nucleotides outside the gene matches: 3. The CDR3 spans 14 residues. Germline loops: CDR1 MDHEN, CDR2 SYDVKM. CDR3 residues: CASRQLAGGYEQYF. In DNA, the CDR3 is TGTGCCAGCAGACAACTAGCGGGAGGCTACGAGCAGTACTTC.

The chain uses TRBV10-3 and TRBJ2-7, with TRBD1 matching 11 bases. After removal of 3 bases from V and 4 bases from J, the junction contained 11 bases not matched to a gene. The length of the CDR3 is 17 residues. The germline V gene has CDR1 ENHRY and CDR2 SYGVKD. This CDR3 is CAISDTRDRGSTYEQYV. As DNA, the CDR3 is TGTGCCATCAGTGATACCCGGGACAGGGGGTCCACATACGAGCAGTACGTC.

V usage is TRBV14 and J usage is TRBJ2-2; D gene uncertain. Germline V gene sequence: CDR1 SGHDN, CDR2 FVKESK. CDR3 length equals 13 residues. V was shortened by 4 bases and J by 5 bases, with 8 bases between the two germline ends. The CDR3 region is CASSPQWTGELFF. For the CDR3, the DNA is TGTGCCAGCAGCCCTCAGTGGACCGGGGAGCTGTTTTTT.

This chain connects TRBV27 to TRBJ2-1; 7 positions match TRBD1. CDR1 MNHEY and CDR2 SMNVEV come from the germline V gene (reference sequence). This CDR3 region has 12 residues. With V trimmed by 6 bases and J by 5 bases, 1 base remained unmatched. Written as DNA, the CDR3 is TGTGCCAGCAGAACAGGGGACAATGAGCAGTTCTTC. This sequence encodes CASRTGDNEQFF.

This chain links TRBV27 with TRBJ2-3; D remains ambiguous. Germline CDR1 reads MNHEY; CDR2 reads SMNVEV (reference sequence). Trimming removed 3 bases at V and 0 bases at J, with 7 bases between. There are 14 residues in the CDR3. CDR3 sequence reads: CASSFTASTDTQYF. In DNA form, the CDR3 reads TGTGCCAGCAGTTTTACCGCTAGCACAGATACGCAGTATTTT.

The chain joins TRBV14 to TRBJ1-2, with a tentative D call TRBD1 (6 bases). The CDR3 extends over 14 amino acids. Trimming stripped 1 base from V and 4 bases from J, with 10 bases between. Germline V gene lookup returns CDR1 SGHDN and CDR2 FVKESK. The CDR3 spells CASSQADRAYGYTF. The DNA of the CDR3 is TGTGCCAGCAGCCAAGCGGACAGAGCCTATGGCTACACCTTC.